This TCR beta chain came from a study of blood T cell repertoires in COVID-19. Study-wide context: T cells, B-cell-depleted T cells, or PBMCs provided the cDNA or gDNA that served as material.

Some clones are missing from TCRdb's copy, which holds only in-frame ones; the method was immunoSEQ multiplex PCR. This table holds about 140,000 clones, approximately 84% found once. Trimming removed 5 bases from V and 5 bases from J, with 15 bases in between. Germline assignment: CDR1 MNHEY and CDR2 SMNVEV (reference sequence). CDR3 size: 15 residues. This sequence originates from a human donor in a cohort sampled during active COVID-19. The source material was peripheral blood. This rearrangement joins TRBV27 to TRBJ2-2, with D perhaps TRBD2 (6 bases). CDR3 in amino acids: CASSPGTAGTGELFF. As DNA, the CDR3 is TGTGCCAGCAGTCCGGGGACGGCGGGGACCGGGGAGCTGTTTTTT.